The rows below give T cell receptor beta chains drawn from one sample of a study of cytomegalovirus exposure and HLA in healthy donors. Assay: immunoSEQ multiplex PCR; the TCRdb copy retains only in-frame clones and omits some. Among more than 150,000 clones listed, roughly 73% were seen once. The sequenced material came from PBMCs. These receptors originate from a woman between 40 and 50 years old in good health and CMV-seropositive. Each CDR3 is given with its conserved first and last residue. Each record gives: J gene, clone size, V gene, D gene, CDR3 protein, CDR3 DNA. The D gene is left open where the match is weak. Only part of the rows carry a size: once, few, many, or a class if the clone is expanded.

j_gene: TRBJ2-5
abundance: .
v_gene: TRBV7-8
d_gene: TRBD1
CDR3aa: CASSRKGARETQYF
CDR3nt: TGTGCCAGCAGCCGGAAGGGGGCGCGGGAGACCCAGTACTTC

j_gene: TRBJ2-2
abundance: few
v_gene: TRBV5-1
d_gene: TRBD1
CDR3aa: CASSLGGTVRPGELFF
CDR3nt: TGCGCCAGCAGCTTGGGTGGGACAGTTCGTCCCGGGGAGCTGTTTTTT

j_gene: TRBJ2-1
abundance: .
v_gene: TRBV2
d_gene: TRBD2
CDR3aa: CASSSTSGRVGAQFF
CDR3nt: TGTGCCAGCAGCTCCACAAGCGGGAGGGTTGGTGCGCAGTTCTTC

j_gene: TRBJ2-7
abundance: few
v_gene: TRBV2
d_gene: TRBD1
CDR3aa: CASSRESGGYEQYF
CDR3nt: TGTGCCAGCAGTAGGGAGTCAGGGGGATACGAGCAGTACTTC

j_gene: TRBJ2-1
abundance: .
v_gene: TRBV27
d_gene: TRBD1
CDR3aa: CASSPRSYRGRSYNEQFF
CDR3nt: TGTGCCAGCAGTCCACGCTCATACAGGGGGCGTTCCTACAATGAGCAGTTCTTC

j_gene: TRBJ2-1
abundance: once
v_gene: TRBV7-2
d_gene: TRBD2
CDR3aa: CASSRRVAGNNEQFF
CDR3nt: TGTGCCAGCAGTAGGAGGGTAGCGGGGAACAATGAGCAGTTCTTC

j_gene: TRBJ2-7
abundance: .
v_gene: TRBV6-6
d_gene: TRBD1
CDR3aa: CASSSNPDRFSCEQYF
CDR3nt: TGTGCCAGCAGTTCAAACCCGGACAGGTTCTCCTGCGAGCAGTACTTC

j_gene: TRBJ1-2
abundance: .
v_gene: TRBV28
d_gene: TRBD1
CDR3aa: CASSIPPGQGMGGYTF
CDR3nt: TGTGCCAGCAGTATTCCACCGGGACAGGGAATGGGAGGCTACACCTTC

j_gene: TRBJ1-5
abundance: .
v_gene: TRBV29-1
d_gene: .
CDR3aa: CSVEVAPGPRGQPQHF
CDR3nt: TGCAGCGTTGAGGTAGCCCCGGGCCCCCGGGGGCAGCCCCAGCATTTT

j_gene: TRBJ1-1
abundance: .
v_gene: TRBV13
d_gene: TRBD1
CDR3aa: CASSQDRELAEAFF
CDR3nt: TGTGCCAGCAGTCAAGACAGGGAGCTTGCTGAAGCTTTCTTT

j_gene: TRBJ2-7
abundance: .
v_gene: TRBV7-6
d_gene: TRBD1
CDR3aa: CASSTTGGAEQYF
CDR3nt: TGTGCCAGCAGCACCACAGGGGGCGCCGAGCAGTACTTC

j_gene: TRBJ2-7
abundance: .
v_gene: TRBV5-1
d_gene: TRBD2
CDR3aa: CASSSGTSGFFSYEQYF
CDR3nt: TGCGCCAGCAGCTCCGGGACTAGCGGGTTCTTCTCCTACGAGCAGTACTTC

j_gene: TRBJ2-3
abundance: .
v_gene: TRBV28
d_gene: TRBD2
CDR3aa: CAGSGRIRTDTQYF
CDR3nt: TGTGCCGGTAGCGGGAGGATCCGCACAGATACGCAGTATTTT

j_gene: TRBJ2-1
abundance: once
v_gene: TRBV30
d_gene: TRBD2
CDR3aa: CACYIRGLAGGPSRQNEQFF
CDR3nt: TGTGCCTGCTATATCAGGGGACTAGCGGGAGGGCCATCGAGACAAAATGAGCAGTTCTTC

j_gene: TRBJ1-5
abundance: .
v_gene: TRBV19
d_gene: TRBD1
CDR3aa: CASSTSRQGYQPQHF
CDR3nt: TGTGCCAGTAGTACGTCCCGACAGGGGTATCAGCCCCAGCATTTT

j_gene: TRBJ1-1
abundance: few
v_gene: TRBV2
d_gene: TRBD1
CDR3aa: CARGGQGGTEAFF
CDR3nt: TGTGCCAGGGGCGGACAGGGAGGCACTGAAGCTTTCTTT

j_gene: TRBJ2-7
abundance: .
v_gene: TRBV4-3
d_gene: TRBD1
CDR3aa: CASSQWGQGYEQYF
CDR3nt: TGCGCCAGCAGCCAGTGGGGACAGGGATACGAGCAGTACTTC

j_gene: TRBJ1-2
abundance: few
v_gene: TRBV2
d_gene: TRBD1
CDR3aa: CASGGTGGLDGYTF
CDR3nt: TGTGCCAGCGGGGGGACAGGGGGCTTGGATGGCTACACCTTC

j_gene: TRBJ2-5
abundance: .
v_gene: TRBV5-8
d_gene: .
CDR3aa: CASSLGGGQQETQYF
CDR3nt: TGTGCCAGCAGCTTGGGTGGGGGCCAGCAAGAGACCCAGTACTTC

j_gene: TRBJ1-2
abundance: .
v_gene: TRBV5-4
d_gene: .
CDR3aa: CASSPSSNYGYTF
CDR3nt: TGTGCCAGCAGCCCCTCGAGTAACTATGGCTACACCTTC

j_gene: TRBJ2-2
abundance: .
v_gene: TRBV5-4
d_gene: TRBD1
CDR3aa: CASSSGQGAVTGELFF
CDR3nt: TGTGCCAGCAGCTCTGGACAGGGGGCTGTCACCGGGGAGCTGTTTTTT

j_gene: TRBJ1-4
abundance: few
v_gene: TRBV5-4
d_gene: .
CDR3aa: CASSFPTVGNEKLFF
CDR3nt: TGTGCCAGCAGCTTCCCGACAGTTGGGAACGAAAAACTGTTTTTT

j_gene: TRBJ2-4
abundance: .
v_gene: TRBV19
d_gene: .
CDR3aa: CASSTGTGGNIQYF
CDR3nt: TGTGCCAGTAGTACCGGGACCGGGGGAAACATTCAGTACTTC

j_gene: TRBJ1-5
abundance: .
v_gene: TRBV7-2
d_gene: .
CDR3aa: CASSQSRDSNQPQHF
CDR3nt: TGTGCCAGCAGCCAATCCCGGGATAGCAATCAGCCCCAGCATTTT

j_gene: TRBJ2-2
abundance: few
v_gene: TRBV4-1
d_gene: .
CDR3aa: CASRARDGRTPGELFF
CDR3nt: TGCGCCAGCAGGGCCAGAGACGGGAGAACACCCGGGGAGCTGTTTTTT

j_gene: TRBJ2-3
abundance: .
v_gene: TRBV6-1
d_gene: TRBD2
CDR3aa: CASSPGLAGDTQYF
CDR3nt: TGTGCCAGCAGTCCGGGACTAGCGGGAGATACGCAGTATTTT

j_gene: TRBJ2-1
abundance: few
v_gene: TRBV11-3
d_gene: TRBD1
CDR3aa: CASSFAGTGGFNEQFF
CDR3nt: TGTGCCAGCAGTTTCGCCGGGACAGGAGGGTTCAATGAGCAGTTCTTC

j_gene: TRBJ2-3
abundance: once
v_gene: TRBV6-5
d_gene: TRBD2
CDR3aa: CASSQRGGTDTQYF
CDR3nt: TGTGCCAGCAGTCAGCGGGGGGGCACAGATACGCAGTATTTT

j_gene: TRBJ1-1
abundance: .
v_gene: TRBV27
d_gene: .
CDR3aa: CASSPRGGHGEAFF
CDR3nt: TGTGCCAGCAGTCCCCGGGGGGGGCACGGTGAAGCTTTCTTT

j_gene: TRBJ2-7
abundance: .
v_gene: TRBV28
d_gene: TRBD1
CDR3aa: CASITSGTGGYEQYF
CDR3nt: TGTGCCAGCATAACCTCCGGGACAGGGGGCTACGAGCAGTACTTC

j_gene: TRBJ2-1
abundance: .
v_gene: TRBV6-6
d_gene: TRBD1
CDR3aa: CASRVGQINEQFF
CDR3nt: TGTGCCAGCAGGGTGGGACAGATTAATGAGCAGTTCTTC

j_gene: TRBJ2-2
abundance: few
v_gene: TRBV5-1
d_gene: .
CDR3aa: CASSPLGGNTGELFF
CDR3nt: TGCGCCAGCAGCCCCCTGGGGGGTAACACCGGGGAGCTGTTTTTT

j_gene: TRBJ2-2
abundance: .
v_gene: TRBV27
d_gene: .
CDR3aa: CASSFLRYNTGELFF
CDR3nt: TGTGCCAGCAGTTTTCTCCGGTACAACACCGGGGAGCTGTTTTTT

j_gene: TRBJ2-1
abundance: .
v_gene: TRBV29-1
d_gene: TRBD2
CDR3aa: CSVRGEGDEQLF
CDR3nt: TGCAGCGTTCGCGGGGAGGGAGATGAGCAGCTCTTC

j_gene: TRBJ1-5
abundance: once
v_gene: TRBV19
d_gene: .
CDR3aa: CASLPRDGLNQPQHF
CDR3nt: TGTGCCAGCCTCCCTAGGGACGGACTAAATCAGCCCCAGCATTTT

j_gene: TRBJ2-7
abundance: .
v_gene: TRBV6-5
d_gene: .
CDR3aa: CASSCVQTGIYEQYF
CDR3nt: TGTGCCAGCAGTTGCGTCCAAACAGGAATCTACGAGCAGTACTTC